This T cell receptor beta chain was recovered during a study of T cell responses to AZD1222 COVID-19 vaccine. The CDR3 contains 18 residues. Germline CDR1 reads MNHNS; CDR2 reads SASEGT. The V and J ends lost 2 bases and 10 bases, in that order; junction bases with no gene match: 19. The sample holds one count of this clone. Its matching antigen is unknown. Sequencing used immunoSEQ multiplex PCR; TCRdb keeps in-frame clones, though not all of them. Altogether about 110,000 clones are present, 90% to 95% being singletons, with the ten largest covering approximately 22%. General study findings and limits: Dominant CD4 TCR responses targeted spike regions 160-218 and 743-854. There were mostly white British donors and more females than males, and clonal diversity was possibly underestimated.

The genes are TRBV6-1 and TRBJ2-1, with 8 bases identical to TRBD2. The sample was peripheral blood, taken on day 0 of AZD1222 vaccination. This TCR was sampled from an adult in good health. CDR3 bases: TGTGCCAGCAGTGAATTCCGCCGGGTAGCGGGGCTTTTTGGGGAGCAGTTCTTC. Amino acids: CASSEFRRVAGLFGEQFF.